This T cell receptor (beta chain) is from a study of Graves' ophthalmopathy and Graves' hyperthyroidism. Study-wide points: Discrimination between ophthalmopathy and stable hyperthyroidism by a 13-signature model showed about 88% sensitivity and roughly 80% specificity. Among thyroid clonotypes expanded above 0.001 frequency, most also appeared in blood. Ophthalmopathy progression predictions by the model showed approximately 79% specificity and approximately 70% sensitivity.

This CDR3 region has 11 residues. The V gene end was trimmed by 3 bases and the J gene end by 9 bases; junction bases not matched to a gene: 0. Germline V CDR1 and CDR2: KGHDR, SFDVKD. Amplifying from RNA transcripts, the study obtained TCR beta CDR3 regions. The library came from an HTBI-primed first-round RT-PCR and a second-round multiplex PCR. Via MiXCR, TCRdb re-called the multiplex PCR reads, giving one row per CDR3 protein. This table holds around 590,000 distinct CDR3 sequences, under 40% found once. Regarding this clonotype: Antigen unknown.

The genes are TRBV24-1 and TRBJ2-7; 8 positions agree with TRBD1. The specimen was peripheral blood or thyroid tissue (not recorded which). The TCR comes from an adult man with Graves' hyperthyroidism. CDR3 nucleotide sequence: TGTGCCACCAGTGATGGGACAGGGCAGTACTTC. Residues: CATSDGTGQYF.